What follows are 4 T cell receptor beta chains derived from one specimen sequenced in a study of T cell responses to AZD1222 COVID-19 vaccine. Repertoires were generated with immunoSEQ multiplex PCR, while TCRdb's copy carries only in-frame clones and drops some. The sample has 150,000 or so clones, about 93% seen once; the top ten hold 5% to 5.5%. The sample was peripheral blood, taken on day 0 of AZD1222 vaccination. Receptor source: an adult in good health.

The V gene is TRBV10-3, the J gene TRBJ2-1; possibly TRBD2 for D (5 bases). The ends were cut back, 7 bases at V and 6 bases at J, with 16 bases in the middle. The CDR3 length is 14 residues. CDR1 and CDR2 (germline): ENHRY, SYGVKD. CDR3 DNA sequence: TGTGCCATCACCCAGTCAGCGGTCTCCAATGAGCAGTTCTTC. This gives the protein CAITQSAVSNEQFF.

The CDR3 sequence is CASSPLGAGRTDTQYF. In DNA, the CDR3 is TGTGCCAGCAGCCCCCTGGGGGCAGGGCGGACAGATACGCAGTATTTT. The chain links TRBV21-1 to TRBJ2-3; the tabulated D call, TRBD1, remains unverified against the DNA. TRBV21-1 is listed as a pseudogene. CDR3 length: 16 amino acids.

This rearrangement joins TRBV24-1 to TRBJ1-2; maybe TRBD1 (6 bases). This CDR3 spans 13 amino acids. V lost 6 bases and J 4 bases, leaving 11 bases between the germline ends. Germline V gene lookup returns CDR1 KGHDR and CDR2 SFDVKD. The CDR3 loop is CATSPTGSYGYTF. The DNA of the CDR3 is TGTGCCACCAGTCCTACAGGGAGCTATGGCTACACCTTC.

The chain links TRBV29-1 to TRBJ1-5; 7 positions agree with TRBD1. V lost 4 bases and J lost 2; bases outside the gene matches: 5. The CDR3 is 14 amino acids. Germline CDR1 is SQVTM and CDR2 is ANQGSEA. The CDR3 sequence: CSVVPGGGNQPQHF. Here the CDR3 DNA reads TGCAGCGTTGTCCCAGGGGGTGGCAATCAGCCCCAGCATTTT. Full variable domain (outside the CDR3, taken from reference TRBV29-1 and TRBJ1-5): SAVISQKPSRDICQRGTSLTIQCQVDSQVTMMFWYRQQPGQSLTLIATANQGSEATYESGFVIDKFPISRPNLTFSTLTVSNMSPEDSSIYLCSVVPGGGNQPQHFGDGTRLSIL.